The rows below give T cell receptor beta chains drawn from one sample of a study of response to subunit inactivated influenza vaccine. MiXCR, run by TCRdb on the RT-PCR reads, gives a single entry per CDR3 protein. The repertoire holds roughly 760,000 distinct CDR3 sequences, with approximately 22% as singletons. The input for sequencing was PBMCs from blood, taken 5 days after vaccination. The receptors were sampled from a man aged 45-60 years who received an inactivated influenza vaccine. CDR3s include the opening cysteine and the closing phenylalanine or tryptophan. D genes are given only for firm matches. Some rows have no size entry. The others give once, few or many, or a class for an expanded clone.

d_call v_call clone_size cdr3_length cdr3_aa
TRBD1 TRBV5-8 NA 16 CASSDGRTGGNQPQHF
TRBD1 TRBV20-1 few 14 CSARTGEVGETQYF
TRBD1 TRBV20-1 NA 16 CSARDPTGHYNQPQHF
NA TRBV7-9 NA 14 CASSQGIMNTEAFF
NA TRBV24-1 NA 14 CATSEAGGGETQYF
NA TRBV20-1 NA 12 CSAEAGKETQYF
NA TRBV7-2 NA 14 CASSSPTGSGELFF
NA TRBV30 NA 12 CACSTITDTQYF
NA TRBV7-2 NA 14 CASSLGETVYGYTF
NA TRBV20-1 NA 15 CSASWQGERNSPLHF
NA TRBV5-6 few 14 CASSVVQMNTEAFF
NA TRBV11-2 NA 14 CASSSVPVLGFQYF
TRBD1 TRBV9 few 14 CASSKQGAGNTIYF
TRBD1 TRBV20-1 few 12 CSAGDREAEAFF
NA TRBV6-1 few 19 CASSQGKLEWYLSTDTQYF
NA TRBV7-8 NA 17 CASSLVLSASATGELFF
NA TRBV9 few 13 CASSRDFRETQYF
NA TRBV5-5 NA 15 CASSPRGGGAYTQYF
NA TRBV6-5 few 13 CASSSGGVETQYF
TRBD2 TRBV6-1 NA 14 CASNRGSGRPEQFF
TRBD2 TRBV11-1 few 21 CASSLGQIQQRLAGGNYEQYF
NA TRBV29-1 NA 16 CSVASPGTVMNTEAFF
NA TRBV12-3/TRBV12-4 NA 13 CASSNIRDSGQYF
TRBD2 TRBV7-6 few 15 CASSPESGGRDEQYF
NA TRBV12-3/TRBV12-4 NA 13 CASSFVSPETQYF
NA TRBV10-3 NA 13 CAISGTGNQPQHF
NA TRBV4-3 once 14 CASSQEAAAGELFF
NA TRBV28 few 13 CASSWRALNTQYF
NA TRBV5-1 many 14 CASSLAWVGSPLHF
NA TRBV28 NA 13 CASSLWGRYEQYF
NA TRBV11-1 NA 18 CASSLAARGKVPYNEQFF
NA TRBV5-1 NA 12 CASSYREREQYF
NA TRBV12-5 NA 14 CASGLSANTGELFF
NA TRBV20-1 NA 14 CSARSGGRYYEQYF
NA TRBV18 few 15 CASSPPNVGTDTQYF
NA TRBV4-1 NA 15 CASSQPRRLKGELFF
TRBD1 TRBV10-3 few 15 CAISRSGTGSNEQFF
TRBD2 TRBV7-6 NA 16 CASSQTSGRARETQYF
TRBD1 TRBV7-8 NA 15 CASSPGQGAHYEQYF
NA TRBV20-1 few 12 CSASGNTDTQYF
TRBD2 TRBV4-3 few 17 CASSQGGSGGAGDTQYF
NA TRBV11-2 NA 15 CASATEGVPYNEQFF
NA TRBV5-1 few 17 CASSFWRGTMNTGELFF
NA TRBV6-2/TRBV6-3 NA 15 CASRNPGTGANEQYF
NA TRBV5-5 few 16 CASSLYGSSSNQPQHF
NA TRBV6-5 few 18 CASSYSTGSAWDTGELFF
NA TRBV20-1 many 16 CSARVFAGPSNSPLHF
NA TRBV4-1 many 15 CASSRGTANTGELFF
TRBD1 TRBV29-1 few 17 CSVATTGTGATNEKLFF
NA TRBV6-1 few 15 CASSERQGGGSEQYF
TRBD1 TRBV4-2 few 13 CASSQTGDYEQYF
NA TRBV7-6 few 13 CASSLDQGSEQYF
TRBD1 TRBV6-1 NA 16 CASTPRQGSGANVLTF
NA TRBV6-1 few 15 CATTPFGAGRTEAFF
NA TRBV5-1 many 14 CASSLTGSYNEQFF
NA TRBV20-1 few 14 CSARAGSMNTEAFF
NA TRBV4-2 NA 13 CASSQDQRDEQFF
NA TRBV4-3 NA 18 CASSQVLPTDLTNYGYTF
TRBD2 TRBV10-3 many 14 CAISDSGGAYEQYF